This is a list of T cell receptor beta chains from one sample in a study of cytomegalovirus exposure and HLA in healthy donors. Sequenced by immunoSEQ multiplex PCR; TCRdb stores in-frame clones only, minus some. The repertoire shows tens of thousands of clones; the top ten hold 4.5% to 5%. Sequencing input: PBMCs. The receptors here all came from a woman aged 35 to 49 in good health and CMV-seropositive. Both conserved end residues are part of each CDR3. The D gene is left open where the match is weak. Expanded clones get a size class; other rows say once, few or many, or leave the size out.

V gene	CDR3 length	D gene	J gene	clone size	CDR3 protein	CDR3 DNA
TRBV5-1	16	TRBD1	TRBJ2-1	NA	CASSEIGQGAWDEQFF	TGCGCCAGCAGCGAGATTGGGCAGGGGGCGTGGGATGAGCAGTTCTTC
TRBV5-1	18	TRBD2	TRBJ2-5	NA	CASSSPTSGNVIGETQYF	TGCGCCAGCAGCTCGCCGACTAGCGGGAATGTTATCGGAGAGACCCAGTACTTC
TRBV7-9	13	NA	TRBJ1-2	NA	CASSLAGQSGYTF	TGTGCCAGCAGCTTAGCGGGGCAGTCGGGCTACACCTTC
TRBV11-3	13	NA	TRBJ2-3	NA	CASSPLFTDTQYF	TGTGCCAGCAGCCCCCTTTTCACAGATACGCAGTATTTT
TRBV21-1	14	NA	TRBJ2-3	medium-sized	CASTIAGGQDTQYF	TGTGCCAGCACGATAGCGGGCGGTCAGGATACGCAGTATTTT
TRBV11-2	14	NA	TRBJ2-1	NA	CASSLAGVYNEQFF	TGTGCCAGCAGCTTAGCGGGGGTTTACAATGAGCAGTTCTTC
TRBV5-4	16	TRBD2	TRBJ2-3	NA	CASSGRTSGSRDTQYF	TGTGCCAGCAGCGGACGAACTAGCGGGTCTAGAGATACGCAGTATTTT
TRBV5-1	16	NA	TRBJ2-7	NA	CASSGGSTGYLYEQYF	TGCGCCAGCAGCGGGGGGTCAACCGGCTACCTCTACGAGCAGTACTTC
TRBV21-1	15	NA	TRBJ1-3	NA	CAGIRQGPSGNTIYF	TGTGCCGGTATAAGACAGGGCCCCTCTGGAAACACCATATATTTT
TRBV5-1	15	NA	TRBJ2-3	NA	CASSLAGQSTDTQYF	TGCGCCAGCAGCTTGGCCGGACAAAGCACAGATACGCAGTATTTT
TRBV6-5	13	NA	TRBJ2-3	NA	CASSYTSTDTQYF	TGTGCCAGCAGTTACACTAGCACAGATACGCAGTATTTT
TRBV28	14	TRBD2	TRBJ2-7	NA	CASMFGREPIEQYF	TGTGCCAGTATGTTCGGGCGGGAGCCCATCGAGCAGTACTTC
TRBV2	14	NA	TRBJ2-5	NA	CASLAPDYQETQYF	TGTGCCAGCTTAGCTCCAGATTACCAAGAGACCCAGTACTTC
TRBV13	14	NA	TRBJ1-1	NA	CASSLEQGNTEAFF	TGTGCCAGCAGCTTAGAGCAGGGGAACACTGAAGCTTTCTTT
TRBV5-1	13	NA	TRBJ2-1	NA	CASSLSTYNEQFF	TGCGCCAGCAGCTTGTCTACCTACAATGAGCAGTTCTTC
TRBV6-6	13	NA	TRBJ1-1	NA	CASSYQGITEAFF	TGTGCCAGCAGTTACCAGGGGATAACTGAAGCTTTCTTT
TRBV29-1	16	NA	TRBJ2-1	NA	CSVGPDGTGVYGEQFF	TGCAGCGTTGGACCAGACGGAACGGGAGTGTATGGTGAGCAGTTCTTC
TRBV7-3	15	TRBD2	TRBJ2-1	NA	CASSDRGGAYNEQFF	TGTGCCAGCAGCGATCGGGGGGGCGCCTACAATGAGCAGTTCTTC
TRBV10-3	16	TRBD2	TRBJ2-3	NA	CAISDAGGTSTDTQYF	TGTGCCATCAGTGATGCGGGGGGGACTAGCACAGATACGCAGTATTTT
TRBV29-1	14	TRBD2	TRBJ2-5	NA	CSVGRRLADETQYF	TGCAGCGTTGGACGTAGGCTAGCGGACGAGACCCAGTACTTC
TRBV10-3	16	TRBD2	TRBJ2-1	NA	CAISEPTSGAYNEQFF	TGTGCCATCAGTGAGCCGACTAGCGGGGCCTACAATGAGCAGTTCTTC
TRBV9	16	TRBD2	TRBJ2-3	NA	CASSVPTAGESDTQYF	TGTGCCAGCAGCGTCCCCACCGCGGGAGAGTCAGATACGCAGTATTTT
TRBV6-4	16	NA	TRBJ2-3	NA	CASSDQLAGATDTQYF	TGTGCCAGCAGTGACCAACTGGCAGGCGCGACAGATACGCAGTATTTT
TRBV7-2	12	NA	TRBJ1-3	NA	CASSQTWNTIYF	TGTGCCAGCAGCCAGACATGGAACACCATATATTTT
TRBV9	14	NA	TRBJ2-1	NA	CASSVGDLWNEQFF	TGTGCCAGCAGCGTAGGGGACTTATGGAATGAGCAGTTCTTC
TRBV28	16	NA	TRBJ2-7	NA	CASSRGSSLSSYEQYF	TGTGCCAGCAGCCGGGGGTCAAGTTTAAGCTCCTACGAGCAGTACTTC
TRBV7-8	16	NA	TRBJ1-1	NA	CASSPQGGRTNTEAFF	TGTGCCAGCAGCCCCCAGGGAGGAAGAACGAACACTGAAGCTTTCTTT
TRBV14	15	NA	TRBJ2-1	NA	CASSPWGRGYNEQFF	TGTGCCAGCAGCCCCTGGGGCAGGGGCTACAATGAGCAGTTCTTC
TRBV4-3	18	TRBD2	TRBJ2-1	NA	CASSHAGLAGGGYNEQFF	TGCGCCAGCAGCCACGCGGGACTAGCGGGGGGGGGCTACAATGAGCAGTTCTTC
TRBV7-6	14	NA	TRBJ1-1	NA	CASSLAGRDTEAFF	TGTGCCAGCAGCTTAGCGGGCAGGGACACTGAAGCTTTCTTT
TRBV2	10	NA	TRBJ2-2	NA	CAILQGELFF	TGTGCCATCCTACAGGGGGAGCTGTTTTTT
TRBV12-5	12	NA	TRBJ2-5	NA	CASGFSQAPQYF	TGTGCTAGTGGTTTTTCACAGGCACCCCAGTACTTC
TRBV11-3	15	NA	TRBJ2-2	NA	CASSLTSLDTGELFF	TGTGCCAGCAGTTTGACTAGTCTAGACACCGGGGAGCTGTTTTTT
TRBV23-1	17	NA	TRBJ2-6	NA	CASSQPTVCSGANVLTF	TGCGCCAGCAGTCAGCCGACAGTTTGCTCTGGGGCCAACGTCCTGACTTTC
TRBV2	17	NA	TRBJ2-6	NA	CASKSNTVYSGANVLTF	TGTGCCAGCAAGTCTAATACGGTCTACTCTGGGGCCAACGTCCTGACTTTC
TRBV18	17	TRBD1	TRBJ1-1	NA	CASSLIDRGVRDTEAFF	TGTGCCAGCTCACTTATTGACAGGGGGGTTCGGGACACTGAAGCTTTCTTT
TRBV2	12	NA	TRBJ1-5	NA	CASSRAGQPQHF	TGTGCCAGCAGTAGGGCAGGGCAGCCCCAGCATTTT
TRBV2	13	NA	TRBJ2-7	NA	CAITDGSGYEQYF	TGTGCCATTACGGACGGGTCGGGGTACGAGCAGTACTTC
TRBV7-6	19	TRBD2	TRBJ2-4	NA	CASSLYPSAGVGDKNIQYF	TGTGCCAGCAGCTTATACCCTTCAGCGGGGGTGGGTGACAAAAACATTCAGTACTTC
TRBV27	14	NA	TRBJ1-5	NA	CASSSLESNQPQHF	TGTGCCAGCAGTTCCCTAGAAAGCAATCAGCCCCAGCATTTT
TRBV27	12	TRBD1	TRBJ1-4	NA	CASRGQDEKLFF	TGTGCCAGCAGAGGACAGGATGAAAAACTGTTTTTT
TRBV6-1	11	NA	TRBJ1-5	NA	CASSDRQPQHF	TGTGCCAGCAGTGACAGACAGCCCCAGCATTTT
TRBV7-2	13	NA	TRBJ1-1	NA	CASRREANTEAFF	TGTGCCAGCAGGCGGGAAGCGAACACTGAAGCTTTCTTT
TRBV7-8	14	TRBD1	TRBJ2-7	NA	CASSQVQGSYEQYF	TGTGCCAGCAGCCAGGTACAGGGGTCCTACGAGCAGTACTTC
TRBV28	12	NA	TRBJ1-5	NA	CASSNRAQPQHF	TGTGCCAGCAGTAACAGGGCTCAGCCCCAGCATTTT
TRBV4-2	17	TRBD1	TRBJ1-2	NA	CASSQGTGGAYRYGYTF	TGTGCCAGCAGCCAGGGGACAGGGGGCGCTTACCGCTATGGCTACACCTTC
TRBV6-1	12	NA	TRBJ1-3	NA	CASHSSGNTIYF	TGTGCCAGCCATAGCTCTGGAAACACCATATATTTT
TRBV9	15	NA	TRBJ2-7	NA	CASSVGAKGTLEQYF	TGTGCCAGCAGCGTAGGAGCAAAAGGGACTCTCGAGCAGTACTTC
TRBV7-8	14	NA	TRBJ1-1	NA	CASKTGNVNTEAFF	TGTGCCAGCAAAACAGGGAACGTCAACACTGAAGCTTTCTTT
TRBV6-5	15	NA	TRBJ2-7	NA	CASRRKAGRSYEQYF	TGTGCCAGCAGACGGAAAGCGGGCCGATCCTACGAGCAGTACTTC
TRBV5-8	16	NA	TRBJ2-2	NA	CASIGNSGGYTGELFF	TGTGCCAGCATCGGTAATTCGGGGGGCTACACCGGGGAGCTGTTTTTT
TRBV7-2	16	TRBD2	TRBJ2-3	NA	CASSSRTSGATDTQYF	TGTGCCAGCAGCTCCAGGACTAGCGGGGCCACAGATACGCAGTATTTT
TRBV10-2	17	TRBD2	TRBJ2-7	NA	CASRWLAGNQKGHEQYF	TGCGCCAGCAGATGGCTAGCGGGTAACCAAAAAGGCCACGAGCAGTACTTC